This entry lists 25 T cell receptor beta chains sequenced from one sample in a study of cytomegalovirus exposure and HLA in healthy donors. Both 60 Vbeta primers and 13 Jbeta primers went into the PCR. Clones were read by immunoSEQ multiplex PCR, and TCRdb kept only the in-frame ones, dropping some. Of 100,000 to 150,000 clones in the sample, approximately 80% are singletons; the top ten hold around 6.4%. Sequences were obtained from PBMCs. The receptors originated from a woman between 40 and 55 years old in good health and CMV-seropositive.

The CDR3 region is CASSLGGQGFTEAFF. Written as DNA, the CDR3 is TGTGCCAGCAGCTTAGGGGGACAGGGGTTCACTGAAGCTTTCTTT. The V call is TRBV7-2, the J call TRBJ1-1, with 10 positions matching TRBD1. Germline CDR1 is SGHTA and CDR2 is FQGNSA. The V and J ends lost 1 base and 4 bases, in that order; junction bases with no gene match: 3. The CDR3 totals 15 residues.

V usage is TRBV9 and J usage is TRBJ2-2; 9 bases are a match to TRBD2. Germline trimming cut 3 bases from V and 0 bases from J; bases unmatched to any gene: 6. CDR3 length: 17 amino acids. Germline CDR1 is SGDLS and CDR2 is YYNGEE. The CDR3, as DNA: TGTGCCAGCAGCGAACCGGGACTAGCAGCGAACACCGGGGAGCTGTTTTTT. It translates to CASSEPGLAANTGELFF.

The gene calls are TRBV6-6 and TRBJ1-1, with TRBD1 as a possible D gene (6 bases). In germline, CDR1 is MNHNY, CDR2 SVGAGI (reference sequence). Trimming took 6 bases from V and 5 from J, leaving 10 bases between them. The CDR3 is 12 residues long. CDR3 residues: CASSAGTTEAFF. The DNA of the CDR3 is TGTGCCAGCAGCGCCGGGACAACTGAAGCTTTCTTT.

The chain links TRBV11-2 to TRBJ2-1; 11 nucleotides line up with TRBD2. The CDR3 length is 18 residues. Germline CDR1 SGHAT, CDR2 FQNNGV. Trimming at V came to 5 bases and at J to 4 bases, leaving 13 bases not matched to a gene. The CDR3 nucleotides are TGTGCCAGCAGCCCGCGGTCTAGCGGGGGGCTCCTGTACAATGAGCAGTTCTTC. This encodes CASSPRSSGGLLYNEQFF. Variable domain in full (rest from reference TRBV11-2 and TRBJ2-1): EAGVAQSPRYKIIEKRQSVAFWCNPISGHATLYWYQQILGQGPKLLIQFQNNGVVDDSQLPKDRFSAERLKGVDSTLKIQPAKLEDSAVYLCASSPRSSGGLLYNEQFFGPGTRLTVL.

The chain combines TRBV6-5 with TRBJ2-5; D may be TRBD1 (6 bases). The CDR3 runs to 11 residues. Germline assignment: CDR1 MNHEY and CDR2 SVGAGI. V was pared by 6 bases and J by 7 bases, with 9 bases between. CDR3 bases: TGTGCCAGCAGCCAAGGGGGGACCCAGTACTTC. Its translation: CASSQGGTQYF.

This chain connects TRBV10-3 to TRBJ2-6; the match to TRBD1 covers 8 bases. V gave up 7 bases and J gave up 0 bases; unmatched junction bases: 8. The CDR3 consists of 17 residues. The germline CDR1 and CDR2 sequences are ENHRY and SYGVKD. CDR3 DNA: TGTGCCATCACCGAGACAGGGGCCAGCTCTGGGGCCAACGTCCTGACTTTC. This sequence encodes CAITETGASSGANVLTF.

The sample holds a few counts of this clone. The chain joins TRBV5-1 to TRBJ1-4, with D possibly TRBD1 on 5 matching bases. V was clipped by 1 base and J by 3 bases, with 10 bases between them. From germline, CDR1 is SGHRS and CDR2 YFSETQ. The CDR3 extends over 15 amino acids. The CDR3 DNA sequence: TGCGCCAGCAGCTTGTGGGGGGAGTCTAATGAAAAACTGTTTTTT. Translating gives CASSLWGESNEKLFF.

The chain couples TRBV7-2 to TRBJ2-1, with 7 positions matching TRBD1. After removal of 5 bases from V and 7 bases from J, the junction contained 2 bases not matched to a gene. CDR1 SGHTA and CDR2 FQGNSA come from the germline V gene. This CDR3 is 12 amino acids long. The CDR3 protein is CASSDRVNEQFF. The CDR3 bases are TGTGCCAGCAGCGACAGGGTTAATGAGCAGTTCTTC.

This clone was found a few times. This chain links TRBV6-4 with TRBJ2-1, with TRBD2 matching over 12 bases. Germline lookup yields CDR1 MRHNA and CDR2 SNTAGT. This CDR3 is 15 amino acids long. The V gene end was trimmed by 4 bases and the J gene end by 6 bases; junction bases not matched to a gene: 4. Here the CDR3 reads CASSATSGGINEQFF. CDR3 bases: TGTGCCAGCAGTGCCACTAGCGGGGGGATCAATGAGCAGTTCTTC.

The rearrangement joins TRBV13 to TRBJ2-1, with 8 bases lining up with TRBD1. J gave up 4 bases and V 2 bases, and 4 bases lay outside the gene matches. Germline V gene sequence: CDR1 PRHDT, CDR2 FYEKMQ (reference sequence). This CDR3 contains 15 residues. The CDR3 region is CASSLRGQGYNEQFF. In nucleotides, the CDR3 is TGTGCCAGCAGCTTAAGAGGACAGGGATACAATGAGCAGTTCTTC.

The genes are TRBV6-1 and TRBJ2-1, with D unresolved. In germline, CDR1 is MNHNS, CDR2 SASEGT. This CDR3 is built from 11 residues. V lost 6 bases to trimming and J lost 6 bases, with 6 bases between them. The DNA for the CDR3 is TGTGCCAGCAGGTACAGCAATGAGCAGTTCTTC. Encoded protein: CASRYSNEQFF.

The J gene is TRBJ2-5, the V gene TRBV2; D is possibly TRBD1 (5 bases). Germline CDR1 and CDR2: SNHLY and FYNNEI. The CDR3 runs 15 residues. Deletions cut 2 bases from V and 2 bases from J, with 12 bases between. The CDR3 reads CASSESGFPQETQYF. CDR3 nucleotide sequence: TGTGCCAGCAGTGAATCAGGGTTCCCACAAGAGACCCAGTACTTC.

V usage is TRBV19 and J usage is TRBJ1-5; D might be TRBD1 (5 bases). The CDR3 loop spans 14 amino acids. The germline CDR1 and CDR2 sequences are LNHDA and SQIVND (reference sequence). The V gene lost 11 bases and the J gene lost 5 bases, with 19 bases spanning the gap. CDR3 residues: CAGGPLGGDQPQHF. DNA of the CDR3: TGTGCCGGAGGGCCTTTGGGGGGGGATCAGCCCCAGCATTTT.

This clone was picked up a small number of times. The chain carries TRBV7-2 and TRBJ2-1; 8 nucleotides line up with TRBD1. CDR3 size: 15 residues. CDR1 SGHTA and CDR2 FQGNSA come from the germline V gene. With V trimmed by 5 bases and J by 8 bases, 11 bases remained unmatched. CDR3 residues: CASSTGGAWGHEQFF. The CDR3 region has the DNA TGTGCCAGCAGCACAGGGGGAGCCTGGGGCCATGAGCAGTTCTTC.

This clone was seen once. The V and J genes are TRBV2 and TRBJ2-3; 8 bases are shared with TRBD1. The CDR3 runs 14 residues. V lost 7 bases, J lost 4 bases, and 7 bases stayed unmatched. From germline, CDR1 is SNHLY and CDR2 FYNNEI. The CDR3 reads CASKWQGAADTQYF. Here the CDR3 DNA reads TGTGCCAGCAAGTGGCAGGGGGCCGCAGATACGCAGTATTTT.

This chain uses TRBV5-1 with TRBJ1-2; tentative D call: TRBD1 (5 bases). The CDR3 contains 13 residues. Trimming removed 8 bases from V and 0 bases from J, with 11 bases in between. Germline CDR1 and CDR2: SGHRS and YFSETQ. This CDR3 is CASRWDSNYGYTF. The DNA of the CDR3 is TGCGCCAGTAGGTGGGACTCTAACTATGGCTACACCTTC. The entire variable domain, with the rest obtained from reference TRBV5-1 and TRBJ1-2, is as follows: KAGVTQTPRYLIKTRGQQVTLSCSPISGHRSVSWYQQTPGQGLQFLFEYFSETQRNKGNFPGRFSGRQFSNSRSEMNVSTLELGDSALYLCASRWDSNYGYTFGSGTRLTVV.

The chain employs TRBV7-3 and TRBJ1-1; D is unclear. V was cut by 4 bases and J by 5 bases, with 11 bases left in between. The CDR3 contains 13 residues. In germline, CDR1 is SGHTA, CDR2 FQGTGA. Written as DNA, the CDR3 is TGTGCCAGCAGCTCCCACTCGGGTACTGAAGCTTTCTTT. This encodes CASSSHSGTEAFF.

This chain joins TRBV10-3 and TRBJ1-1; D is unresolved. This CDR3 is 11 amino acids long. Germline assignment: CDR1 ENHRY and CDR2 SYGVKD. V lost 3 bases and J 6 bases, leaving 5 bases between the germline ends. For the CDR3, the DNA is TGTGCCATCAGTGACGGGGCTGAAGCTTTCTTT. Protein product: CAISDGAEAFF.

The V and J genes are TRBV5-1 and TRBJ2-2, with TRBD2 matching 7 bases. Germline trimming cut 3 bases from V and 10 bases from J; bases unmatched to any gene: 18. The CDR3 is 17 residues long. Germline V gene data show CDR1 as SGHRS and CDR2 as YFSETQ. CDR3 region: CASSWGSGTLTKEELFF. The CDR3 bases are TGCGCCAGCAGCTGGGGAAGCGGGACTCTTACAAAGGAGGAGCTGTTTTTT.

The DNA for the CDR3 is TGTGCCAGCAGTAATGTCCAGGGGCTCAACACTGAAGCTTTCTTT. Protein product: CASSNVQGLNTEAFF. This chain links TRBV6-5 with TRBJ1-1, with a possible D match to TRBD1 (6 bases). This CDR3 has 15 residues. Trimming took off 5 bases at V and 2 bases at J, with 15 bases between the two ends. Germline V lookup: CDR1 MNHEY, CDR2 SVGAGI.

The chain links TRBV6-5 to TRBJ2-1; 8 nucleotides align to TRBD2. CDR1 is MNHEY, CDR2 SVGAGI, per germline. V gave up 2 bases and J gave up 10 bases; unmatched junction bases: 7. The CDR3 covers 14 residues. CDR3 loop: CASSYAGTSREQFF. The CDR3 DNA reads as TGTGCCAGCAGTTACGCTGGGACTAGTCGCGAGCAGTTCTTC.

This chain links TRBV6-4 with TRBJ1-2; D is unclear. V was trimmed by 0 bases and J by 2 bases, leaving 4 bases between them. Germline V gives CDR1 MRHNA, CDR2 SNTAGT. The CDR3 has 13 amino acids. The CDR3 bases are TGTGCCAGCAGTGACTCGCGAAACTATGGCTACACCTTC. Protein product: CASSDSRNYGYTF.

The rearrangement uses TRBV5-1 and TRBJ2-3; 7 nucleotides agree with TRBD2. CDR1 and CDR2 from the germline V gene are SGHRS and YFSETQ. The CDR3 length is 15 residues. Trimming took 0 bases from V and 4 from J; bases not matched to a gene: 5. In nucleotides, the CDR3 is TGCGCCAGCAGCTTGGGACTAGCTGGCGCAGATACGCAGTATTTT. It is translated as CASSLGLAGADTQYF.

The table lists this clone with a count of one. The CDR3 coding sequence is TGTGCCAGCAGCGTACAGGGGGTCACGAGCCTAGAGACCCAGTACTTC. Encoded protein: CASSVQGVTSLETQYF. The V gene is TRBV7-2, the J gene TRBJ2-5, with TRBD1 matching 8 bases. Unmatched junction bases numbered 12, after V lost 5 bases and J lost 4 bases. Germline CDR1 reads SGHTA; CDR2 reads FQGNSA. The CDR3 totals 16 residues.

The CDR3 here is CASAPGQLAGVAYNEQFF. CDR3 sequence (DNA): TGTGCCAGCGCACCGGGACAGCTAGCGGGAGTGGCCTACAATGAGCAGTTCTTC. The genes are TRBV5-8 and TRBJ2-1, with 10 positions matching TRBD2. The CDR3 length is 18 residues. V lost 7 bases and J lost 2; bases outside the gene matches: 15. Germline V gene data show CDR1 as SGHTS and CDR2 as YDEGEE.